Following are 3 T cell receptor beta chains from one sample sequenced in a study of OX40 agonist ivuxolimab in advanced cancers. Only in-frame clones appear in the TCRdb table, and some are missing; sequencing was by immunoSEQ multiplex PCR. The sample lists 58,000 or so clones; 75% to 90% were seen once. This specimen consisted of CD4+ or CD8+ T cells sorted from blood, obtained in a trial of the OX40 agonist ivuxolimab. The receptor set was obtained from an adult with an advanced solid tumor such as melanoma, head and neck, liver or kidney cancer.

The chain joins TRBV7-9 to TRBJ2-1; D perhaps matches TRBD1 (5 bases). There are 12 residues in the CDR3. Per the germline V gene, CDR1 is SEHNR and CDR2 is FQNEAQ (reference sequence). Trimming left V 5 bases short and J 7 bases short, with 9 bases between. The CDR3 nucleotides are TGTGCCAGCAGCCCCGACAGAAATGAGCAGTTCTTC. Translating gives CASSPDRNEQFF.

The CDR3 here is CASSQFTGVGYTF. CDR3 sequence (DNA): TGTGCCAGCAGCCAATTCACAGGGGTCGGCTACACCTTC. This chain connects TRBV4-2 to TRBJ1-2; 7 positions match TRBD1. Germline-derived CDR1 and CDR2 are LGHNA and YNFKEQ. The V gene end was trimmed by 2 bases and the J gene end by 8 bases; junction bases not matched to a gene: 5. This CDR3 contains 13 residues.

The chain carries TRBV7-9 and TRBJ1-2, with D possibly matching TRBD1 (6 bases). Deletions cut 5 bases from V and 4 bases from J, with 17 bases between. There are 15 residues in the CDR3. From germline, CDR1 is SEHNR and CDR2 FQNEAQ (reference sequence). CDR3 bases: TGTGCCAGCAGCACCGCAGGGGAACGGTTCTATGGCTACACCTTC. It is translated as CASSTAGERFYGYTF. The variable domain in full, with the rest retrieved from reference TRBV7-9 and TRBJ1-2, is DTGVSQNPRHKITKRGQNVTFRCDPISEHNRLYWYRQTLGQGPEFLTYFQNEAQLEKSRLLSDRFSAERPKGSFSTLEIQRTEQGDSAMYLCASSTAGERFYGYTFGSGTRLTVV.